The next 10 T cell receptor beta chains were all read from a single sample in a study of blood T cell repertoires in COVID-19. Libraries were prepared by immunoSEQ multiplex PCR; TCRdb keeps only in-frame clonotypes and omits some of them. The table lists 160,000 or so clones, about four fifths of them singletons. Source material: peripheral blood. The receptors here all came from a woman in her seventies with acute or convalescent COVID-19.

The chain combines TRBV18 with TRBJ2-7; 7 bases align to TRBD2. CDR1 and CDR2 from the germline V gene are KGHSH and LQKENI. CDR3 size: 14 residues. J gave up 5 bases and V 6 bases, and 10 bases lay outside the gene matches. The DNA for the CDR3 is TGTGCCAGCTCGCCCCCTGGGGGGGGGAACGAGCAGTACTTC. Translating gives CASSPPGGGNEQYF.

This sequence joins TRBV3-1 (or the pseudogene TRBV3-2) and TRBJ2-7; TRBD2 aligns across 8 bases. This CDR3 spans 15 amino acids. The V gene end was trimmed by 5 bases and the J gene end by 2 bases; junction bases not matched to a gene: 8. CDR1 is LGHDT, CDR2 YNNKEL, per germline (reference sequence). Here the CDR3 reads CASSFDSGATYEQYF. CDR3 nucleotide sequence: TGTGCCAGCAGCTTCGATAGCGGGGCAACCTACGAGCAGTACTTC.

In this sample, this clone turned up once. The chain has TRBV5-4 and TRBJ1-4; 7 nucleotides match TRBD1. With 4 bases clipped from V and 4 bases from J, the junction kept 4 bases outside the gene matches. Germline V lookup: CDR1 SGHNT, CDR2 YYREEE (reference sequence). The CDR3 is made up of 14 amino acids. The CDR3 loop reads CASSTGTVNEKLFF. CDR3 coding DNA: TGTGCCAGCAGCACCGGGACAGTTAATGAAAAACTGTTTTTT.

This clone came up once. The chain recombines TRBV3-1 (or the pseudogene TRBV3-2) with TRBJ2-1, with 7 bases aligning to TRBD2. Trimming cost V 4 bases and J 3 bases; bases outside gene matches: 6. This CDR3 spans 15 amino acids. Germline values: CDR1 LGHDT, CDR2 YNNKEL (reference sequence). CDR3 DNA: TGTGCCAGCAGCCTTCCGGGACTAAACTACAATGAGCAGTTCTTC. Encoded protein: CASSLPGLNYNEQFF.

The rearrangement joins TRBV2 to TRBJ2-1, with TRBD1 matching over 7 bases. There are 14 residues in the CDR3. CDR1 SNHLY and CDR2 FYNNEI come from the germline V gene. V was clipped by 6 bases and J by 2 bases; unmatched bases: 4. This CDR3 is CASSRDRTYNEQFF. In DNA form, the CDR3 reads TGTGCCAGCAGCCGGGACAGAACCTACAATGAGCAGTTCTTC.

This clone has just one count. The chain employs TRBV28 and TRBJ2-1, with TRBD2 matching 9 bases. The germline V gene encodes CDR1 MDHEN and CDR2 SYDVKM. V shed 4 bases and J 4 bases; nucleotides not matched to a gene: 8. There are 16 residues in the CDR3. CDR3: CASSSPPSGTYNEQFF. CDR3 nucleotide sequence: TGTGCCAGCAGTTCCCCTCCTAGCGGGACTTACAATGAGCAGTTCTTC.

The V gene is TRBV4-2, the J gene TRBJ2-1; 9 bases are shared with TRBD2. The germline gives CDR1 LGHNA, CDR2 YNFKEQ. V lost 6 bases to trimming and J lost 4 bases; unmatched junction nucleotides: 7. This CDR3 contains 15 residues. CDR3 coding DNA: TGTGCCAGCAGTCTGGGGCGGGGGGGATACAATGAGCAGTTCTTC. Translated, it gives CASSLGRGGYNEQFF.

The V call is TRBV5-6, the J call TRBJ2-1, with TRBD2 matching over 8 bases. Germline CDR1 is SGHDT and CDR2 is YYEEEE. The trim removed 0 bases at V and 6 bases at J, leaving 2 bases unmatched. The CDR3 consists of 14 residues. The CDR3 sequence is CASSLVAGSNEQFF. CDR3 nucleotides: TGTGCCAGCAGCTTGGTAGCGGGAAGCAATGAGCAGTTCTTC.

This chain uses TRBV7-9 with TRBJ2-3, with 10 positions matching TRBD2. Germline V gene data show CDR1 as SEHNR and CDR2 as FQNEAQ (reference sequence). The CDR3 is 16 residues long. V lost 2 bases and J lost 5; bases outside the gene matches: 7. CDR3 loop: CASSLFLAGVGDTQYF. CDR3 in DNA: TGTGCCAGCAGCTTATTTCTAGCGGGAGTTGGAGATACGCAGTATTTT.

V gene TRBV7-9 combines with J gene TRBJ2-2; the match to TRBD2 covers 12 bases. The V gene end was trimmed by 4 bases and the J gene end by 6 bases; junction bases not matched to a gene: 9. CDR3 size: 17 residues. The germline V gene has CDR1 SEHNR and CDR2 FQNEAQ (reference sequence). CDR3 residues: CASSSPRLAGDAGELFF. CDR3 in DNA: TGTGCCAGCAGCTCGCCCCGACTAGCGGGAGATGCCGGGGAGCTGTTTTTT.